Following are 9 T cell receptor beta chains from one sample sequenced in a study of T cell responses to AZD1222 COVID-19 vaccine. Sequencing used immunoSEQ multiplex PCR; TCRdb keeps in-frame clones, though not all of them. The table records tens of thousands of clones, less than 90% of them present only once. This sample comprised peripheral blood, obtained on day 0 of AZD1222 vaccination. These receptors came from an adult in good health.

The chain employs TRBV9 and TRBJ1-5; D gene uncertain. CDR1 and CDR2 (germline): SGDLS, YYNGEE. V dropped 4 bases and J dropped 5 bases, with 13 bases sitting between them. This CDR3 has 14 amino acids. The CDR3 coding sequence is TGTGCCAGCAGCCCCCGTGATGGCCATCAGCCCCAGCATTTT. Protein sequence: CASSPRDGHQPQHF.

The chain links TRBV18 to TRBJ2-7; TRBD2 is a possible D gene (5 bases). This CDR3 has 14 residues. V was clipped by 3 bases and J by 6 bases, with 15 bases between them. Germline V gene sequence: CDR1 KGHSH, CDR2 LQKENI. CDR3 sequence: CASSPQYGVGEQYF. Here the CDR3 DNA reads TGTGCCAGCTCACCGCAGTACGGGGTTGGCGAGCAGTACTTC.

The genes are TRBV6-2 or TRBV6-3 and TRBJ1-3, with 8 bases fitting TRBD1. Germline V CDR1 and CDR2: MNHEY, SVGEGT. This CDR3 has 12 residues. Unmatched junction bases numbered 4, after V lost 5 bases and J lost 10 bases. The CDR3 nucleotides are TGTGCCAGCAGTGGACAGGGACGAACCATATATTTT. It is translated as CASSGQGRTIYF.

The rearrangement uses TRBV19 and TRBJ1-2, with 12 bases matching TRBD1. The CDR3 covers 15 residues. CDR1 and CDR2 from the germline V gene are LNHDA and SQIVND (reference sequence). Losses at the gene ends were 7 bases for V and 5 bases for J; bases not matched to a gene: 8. CDR3 amino acids: CASKGTGGLVYGYTF. CDR3 nucleotides: TGTGCCAGTAAAGGGACAGGGGGCCTGGTTTATGGCTACACCTTC. The full variable domain, with the rest looked up from reference TRBV19 and TRBJ1-2, is DGGITQSPKYLFRKEGQNVTLSCEQNLNHDAMYWYRQDPGQGLRLIYYSQIVNDFQKGDIAEGYSVSREKKESFPLTVTSAQKNPTAFYLCASKGTGGLVYGYTFGSGTRLTVV.

The chain links TRBV5-1 to TRBJ2-2, with TRBD1 matching 8 bases. V shed 3 bases, J shed 8 bases, and the junction held 12 bases outside the gene matches. The CDR3 is 16 residues long. Germline lookup yields CDR1 SGHRS and CDR2 YFSETQ. CDR3 sequence (DNA): TGCGCCAGCAGCTCGGGGGACAGGAGAGAAACGGGGGAGCTGTTTTTT. As protein: CASSSGDRRETGELFF.

The CDR3 DNA sequence: TGTGCCAGCAGCTTAGACAGTAACTATGGCTACACCTTC. Protein: CASSLDSNYGYTF. The chain couples TRBV7-6 to TRBJ1-2; D unresolved. The germline V gene encodes CDR1 SGHVS and CDR2 FNYEAQ. This CDR3 has 13 residues. Trimming removed 1 base from V and 1 base from J, with 4 bases in between.

The chain joins TRBV5-5 to TRBJ2-7; D unclear. Trimming pared 0 bases from V and 7 bases from J, leaving 17 bases between. Germline lookup yields CDR1 SGHKS and CDR2 YYEKEE (reference sequence). The CDR3 sequence is 15 residues long. Here the CDR3 reads CASSLATVTPTEQYF. The CDR3, as DNA: TGTGCCAGCAGCTTGGCGACGGTAACCCCTACGGAGCAGTACTTC.

This clone was observed a handful of times. The chain has TRBV5-1 and TRBJ1-1; maybe TRBD1 (5 bases). The germline V gene encodes CDR1 SGHRS and CDR2 YFSETQ. Trimming cost V 0 bases and J 3 bases, with 12 bases left between them. The CDR3 sequence is 15 residues long. CDR3 loop: CASSLGGTRDTEAFF. In DNA, the CDR3 is TGCGCCAGCAGCTTGGGAGGGACGAGAGACACTGAAGCTTTCTTT.

The chain uses TRBV2 and TRBJ2-7, with D unresolved. Trimming stripped 1 base from V and 3 bases from J, with 4 bases between. Germline CDR1 and CDR2: SNHLY and FYNNEI. The CDR3 length is 12 residues. In nucleotides, the CDR3 is TGTGCCAGCAGTGAAGGGTACTACGAGCAGTACTTC. Amino acid sequence: CASSEGYYEQYF.